This TCR beta chain stems from a study of PD-L1 blockade in urothelial cancer. Study-wide context: Researchers looked at the blood 3 weeks (second dose) and 6 weeks after treatment began.

The method was immunoSEQ multiplex PCR; TCRdb's version includes in-frame clones alone and lacks a portion of them. This sample yields tens of thousands of clones, of which 65% to 85% are seen a single time; 2% to 2.5% belongs to the top ten. The germline V gene encodes CDR1 SGHDT and CDR2 YYEEEE. Between the trimmed V and J ends, which lost 3 bases and 3 bases, there was a span of 16 bases. The CDR3 totals 16 residues. Sample time point: pretreatment peripheral blood. Urothelial carcinoma affected the patients, and it was locally advanced or metastatic. Sequences were derived from PBMCs, sampled around atezolizumab (anti-PD-L1) treatment. The clonotype was recovered from a man aged 55 to 70 with urothelial cancer. V and J are TRBV5-6 and TRBJ1-5; the D gene is possibly TRBD1 (5 bases). The CDR3 region has the DNA TGTGCCAGCAGCTCCCGGGGCGGGAGGGACAATCAGCCCCAGCATTTT. Its translation: CASSSRGGRDNQPQHF.